One sample yielded the 14 T cell receptor beta chains listed below, sequenced in a study of CXCR3-negative and CXCR3-positive naive CD8 T cells (dated by TCRdb to the late 2010s). These receptors' targets are unknown. These reads were obtained on a NextSeq 550. The Human TCR Profiling Kit (MiLaboratory) was used to make UMI-labeled 5' RACE TRB cDNA libraries. TCRdb reprocessed the public reads and reports one entry per CDR3 protein sequence, without DNA. The sample's table lists a count of about 130,000 distinct CDR3 sequences. The top ten clonotypes cover about 0.61% of the sample. The paper as a whole reports these results and caveats: TRB CDR3s from CXCR3-positive naive cells showed higher hydrophobicity (lower Kidera factor 4), lower energy, and higher strength and volume indices than CXCR3-negative naive cells.

Material for sequencing was naive CXCR3+ CD8+ T cells from blood. The meaning of the sample's cell subset or site label: CD45RO-CCR7+CD27+CD95- naive CD8+ T cells expressing CXCR3 (TNR3+). The source is a human donor in good health. Some clones in this sample may be carry-over from other donors' samples.

This CDR3 is CASRPSGVWNEQFF. The chain carries TRBV5-1 and TRBJ2-1; TCRdb calls TRBD2, which cannot be checked without DNA. The germline V gene encodes CDR1 SGHRS and CDR2 YFSETQ. The length of the CDR3 is 14 residues. Complete variable domain (other parts from reference TRBV5-1 and TRBJ2-1): KAGVTQTPRYLIKTRGQQVTLSCSPISGHRSVSWYQQTPGQGLQFLFEYFSETQRNKGNFPGRFSGRQFSNSRSEMNVSTLELGDSALYLCASRPSGVWNEQFFGPGTRLTVL.

The chain employs TRBV29-1 and TRBJ2-7; the TCRdb call, TRBD1, lacks DNA for checking. CDR3 size: 13 residues. The germline V gene encodes CDR1 SQVTM and CDR2 ANQGSEA. The chain's CDR3 is CSVVGQGFHEQYF.

V usage is TRBV5-1 and J usage is TRBJ2-1; the TCRdb call, TRBD2, lacks DNA for checking. Germline V gene sequence: CDR1 SGHRS, CDR2 YFSETQ. The CDR3 has 17 amino acids. This CDR3 reads CASSLTSGSRVINEQFF.

The chain's CDR3 is CSVEQGQDTEAFF. This chain links TRBV29-1 with TRBJ1-1; the D call from TCRdb, TRBD1, cannot be confirmed without DNA. CDR1 SQVTM and CDR2 ANQGSEA come from the germline V gene. The CDR3 length is 13 residues.

The chain links TRBV7-9 to TRBJ2-2; TCRdb indicates TRBD1, and absent DNA this call remains unverified. This CDR3 has 17 residues. Germline V gene data show CDR1 as SEHNR and CDR2 as FQNEAQ (reference sequence). The CDR3 protein is CASSLGERDRNTGELFF.

The chain uses TRBV11-3 and TRBJ2-3; the D call of TRBD2 rests on TCRdb alone, since no DNA is present to check it. CDR1 and CDR2 (germline): SGHNT, YENEEA. CDR3 size: 16 residues. The CDR3: CASSPWTSGTTDTQYF.

V usage is TRBV14 and J usage is TRBJ2-3; TCRdb proposes TRBD1, but this gene call is untestable without DNA. The CDR3 covers 14 residues. The germline V gene has CDR1 SGHDN and CDR2 FVKESK. This CDR3 reads CASSQFGGTDTQYF. The full variable domain, completed using reference TRBV14 and TRBJ2-3, is EAGVTQFPSHSVIEKGQTVTLRCDPISGHDNLYWYRRVMGKEIKFLLHFVKESKQDESGMPNNRFLAERTGGTYSTLKVQPAELEDSGVYFCASSQFGGTDTQYFGPGTRLTVL.

The chain couples TRBV6-6 to TRBJ2-2. CDR1 and CDR2 from the germline V gene are MNHNY and SVGAGI (reference sequence). The CDR3 covers 14 residues. This chain's CDR3 is CASSVDGNTGELFF.

The genes are TRBV6-5 and TRBJ2-2; TCRdb gives TRBD2 as the D gene, but with no DNA this cannot be confirmed. CDR3 length equals 14 residues. Germline loops: CDR1 MNHEY, CDR2 SVGAGI. This CDR3 reads CASSYSGGLQELFF.

The chain employs TRBV18 and TRBJ1-5. CDR3 length: 14 residues. CDR1 KGHSH and CDR2 LQKENI come from the germline V gene. The CDR3 loop reads CASSPGDSNQPQHF.

CDR3 protein: CAISEFLNTEAFF. This chain connects TRBV10-3 to TRBJ1-1. CDR1 and CDR2 (germline): ENHRY, SYGVKD. This CDR3 region has 13 residues.

The chain carries TRBV27 and TRBJ1-4. This CDR3 has 14 amino acids. CDR1 is MNHEY, CDR2 SMNVEV, per germline (reference sequence). The CDR3 region is CASSLLATNEKLFF.

The chain combines TRBV7-2 with TRBJ1-1; no DNA is available, so the TRBD1 call from TCRdb remains unchecked. The V gene's germline CDR1 is SGHTA and CDR2 FQGNSA. The CDR3 runs 17 residues. CDR3 loop: CATSLGDRAPMNTEAFF.

The chain recombines TRBV29-1 with TRBJ2-2. The CDR3 loop spans 12 amino acids. Germline CDR1 and CDR2: SQVTM and ANQGSEA. CDR3 sequence: CSVVGNTGELFF.